This T cell receptor (beta chain) was recorded in a study of blood T cell repertoires in COVID-19. Across the whole study: The study drew acute and convalescent COVID-19 samples from the United States, Italy and Spain.

A few counts support this clone. Original processing notes: Estimation of nucleated cell counts relied on the amplification of reference gene primers. The protocol was immunoSEQ multiplex PCR, while the TCRdb copy is restricted to in-frame clones and leaves out a portion. V and J calls and clone size are given by that table; D and trimming were obtained from the DNA. The profile shows about 670,000 clones, over 80% of them singletons. The CDR3 extends over 12 amino acids. V gave up 6 bases and J gave up 3 bases, with 8 bases separating them. Germline CDR1 and CDR2: WNHNN and SYGVQD (reference sequence).

The receptor's source is a woman aged 18 to 35 with acute or convalescent COVID-19. The chain links TRBV10-1 to TRBJ1-2; D is perhaps TRBD1 (5 bases). Sequencing was done on a sample of peripheral blood. The CDR3 sequence: CASRGLDYGYTF. The CDR3 nucleotides read TGCGCCAGCAGGGGACTGGACTATGGCTACACCTTC.